This entry lists 19 T cell receptor beta chains sequenced from one sample in a study of cytomegalovirus exposure and HLA in healthy donors. 13 Jbeta primers and 60 Vbeta primers were used for the PCR. TCRdb's table, derived via immunoSEQ multiplex PCR, lists solely in-frame clones and lacks some. The sample yields 100,000 to 150,000 clones, 80% to 90% seen once. The sequenced material came from PBMCs. These TCRs come from a woman between 35 and 50 years old in good health and CMV-seropositive.

This clone was detected only a few times. The CDR3 reads CASSGDSYSYNEQFF. In DNA, the CDR3 is TGTGCCAGCAGTGGTGACAGCTACTCCTACAATGAGCAGTTCTTC. The rearrangement uses TRBV6-1 and TRBJ2-1; possible D gene TRBD1, 5 bases. The ends were cut back, 4 bases at V and 0 bases at J, with 10 bases in the middle. The CDR3 contains 15 residues. The germline V gene has CDR1 MNHNS and CDR2 SASEGT.

This clone occurred a few times. Its ends do not fully match the called genes, so a read error is possible. At the DNA level, this CDR3 is encoded by other sequences in the same sample as well. The chain combines TRBV18 with TRBJ1-2, with D possibly being TRBD1 (6 bases). The CDR3 extends over 15 amino acids. Per germline, CDR1 KGHSH and CDR2 LQKENI. The CDR3 sequence is CASSHLDSLNYGYTF. The CDR3 nucleotides read TGCGCCAGCTCACACCTGGACAGTCTTAACTATGGCTACACCTTC.

The chain links TRBV7-9 to TRBJ1-5, with D possibly being TRBD1 (6 bases). V lost 1 base and J 7 bases, leaving 14 bases between the germline ends. There are 15 residues in the CDR3. From germline, CDR1 is SEHNR and CDR2 FQNEAQ (reference sequence). Written as DNA, the CDR3 is TGTGCCAGCAGCTTAGGTCCGGGACACGGCCAGCCCCAGCATTTT. It yields the protein CASSLGPGHGQPQHF. Looking up the rest from reference TRBV7-9 and TRBJ1-5 gives the full variable domain: DTGVSQNPRHKITKRGQNVTFRCDPISEHNRLYWYRQTLGQGPEFLTYFQNEAQLEKSRLLSDRFSAERPKGSFSTLEIQRTEQGDSAMYLCASSLGPGHGQPQHFGDGTRLSIL.

The V call is TRBV4-2, the J call TRBJ1-3, with D unclear. The CDR3 sequence is 15 residues long. Germline CDR1 and CDR2: LGHNA and YNFKEQ. Trimming removed 0 bases from V and 3 bases from J, with 9 bases in between. As DNA, the CDR3 is TGTGCCAGCAGCCAAGACGGCGGGGATGGAAACACCATATATTTT. Its protein product is CASSQDGGDGNTIYF.

The CDR3 coding sequence is TGTGCCAGCAGCCCAGACGGGGACTATGGCTACACCTTC. Its protein product is CASSPDGDYGYTF. The V gene is TRBV7-8, the J gene TRBJ1-2; D gene unclear. Trimming stripped 5 bases from V and 3 bases from J, with 10 bases between. CDR3 length: 13 residues. The germline CDR1 and CDR2 sequences are SGHVS and FQNEAQ.

The V and J genes are TRBV6-5 and TRBJ2-3; 10 bases are a match to TRBD2. The CDR3 spans 15 residues. V trimming: 5 bases; J trimming: 5 bases; junction bases outside the gene matches: 7. Germline V gene lookup returns CDR1 MNHEY and CDR2 SVGAGI. The CDR3 loop is CASSGGAGGGDTQYF. The CDR3 nucleotides read TGTGCCAGCAGTGGGGGAGCGGGAGGGGGAGATACGCAGTATTTT.

Notes on this clone: Other DNA sequences of this sample code for an identical CDR3. J is TRBJ2-7 and V is TRBV7-9; no reliable D call. Germline CDR1 reads SEHNR; CDR2 reads FQNEAQ (reference sequence). There are 12 residues in the CDR3. V was pared by 2 bases and J by 3 bases, with 5 bases between. The CDR3 sequence is CASSLTGYEQYF. The CDR3 nucleotides read TGTGCCAGCAGCTTAACGGGCTACGAGCAGTACTTC.

The chain employs TRBV6-6 and TRBJ2-2; 7 bases are a match to TRBD1. V was clipped by 2 bases and J by 3 bases; unmatched bases: 6. From germline, CDR1 is MNHNY and CDR2 SVGAGI (reference sequence). The CDR3 consists of 16 residues. CDR3 amino acids: CASSYRGQSHTGELFF. The CDR3 region has the DNA TGTGCCAGCAGTTACAGGGGACAGAGTCACACCGGGGAGCTGTTTTTT.

V gene TRBV11-3 combines with J gene TRBJ1-1; perhaps TRBD1 as D (5 bases). The germline V and J ends were trimmed by 10 bases and 4 bases, with 22 bases remaining between them. The CDR3 sequence is 15 residues long. Germline assignment: CDR1 SGHNT and CDR2 YENEEA. CDR3 in amino acids: CATGRGGFGVTEAFF. CDR3 sequence (DNA): TGTGCCACGGGGAGGGGCGGGTTTGGTGTCACTGAAGCTTTCTTT.

The genes are TRBV6-5 and TRBJ2-7; 9 bases line up with TRBD1. Germline CDR1 and CDR2: MNHEY and SVGAGI. J gave up 5 bases and V 5 bases, and 4 bases lay outside the gene matches. The CDR3 has 13 amino acids. CDR3 DNA sequence: TGTGCCAGCAGTCGGGACAGGGTAAACGAGCAGTACTTC. Translated, it gives CASSRDRVNEQYF.

This clone was observed a handful of times. The rearrangement links TRBV28 to TRBJ2-7, with 7 bases that match TRBD1. The germline CDR1 and CDR2 sequences are MDHEN and SYDVKM. The CDR3 covers 15 residues. The junction had 10 bases not matched to a gene; V was cut back by 5 bases and J by 3 bases. CDR3 nucleotides: TGTGCCAGCAGTACCCACAGGGGATGGTTCTACGAGCAGTACTTC. Translated: CASSTHRGWFYEQYF.

The CDR3 here is CASSFLASTTYNEQFF. DNA of the CDR3: TGTGCCAGCAGTTTTCTGGCGAGCACTACGTACAATGAGCAGTTCTTC. The J gene is TRBJ2-1, the V gene TRBV27, with D uncertain. Trimming took 3 bases from V and 4 from J, leaving 16 bases between them. The CDR3 is 16 amino acids. Germline loops: CDR1 MNHEY, CDR2 SMNVEV (reference sequence).

This chain connects TRBV27 to TRBJ2-1, with 12 bases matching TRBD2. The CDR3 length is 18 residues. Germline CDR1 MNHEY, CDR2 SMNVEV (reference sequence). V trimming: 3 bases; J trimming: 2 bases; junction bases outside the gene matches: 8. DNA of the CDR3: TGTGCCAGCAGTTTTCTGACTAGCGGGAGTTTGGCCTACAATGAGCAGTTCTTC. The encoded protein is CASSFLTSGSLAYNEQFF.

This chain links TRBV11-3 with TRBJ2-2, with D possibly TRBD2 on 5 matching bases. This CDR3 spans 13 amino acids. CDR1 and CDR2 (germline): SGHNT, YENEEA. V was cut by 2 bases and J by 7 bases, with 8 bases left in between. The CDR3 sequence is CASSLSGSGELFF. For the CDR3, the DNA is TGTGCCAGCAGCTTAAGCGGTAGCGGGGAGCTGTTTTTT.

V gene TRBV7-8 combines with J gene TRBJ2-7, with 12 bases aligning to TRBD2. The CDR3 is 15 amino acids. J lost 7 bases, V lost 5 bases, and 9 bases had no gene match. Germline V gene sequence: CDR1 SGHVS, CDR2 FQNEAQ. CDR3: CASSPQTSGGLEQYF. In DNA, the CDR3 is TGTGCCAGCAGCCCTCAGACTAGCGGGGGCCTAGAGCAGTACTTC.

The chain joins TRBV9 to TRBJ2-7; 11 nucleotides align to TRBD2. This CDR3 is 16 amino acids long. The germline V gene encodes CDR1 SGDLS and CDR2 YYNGEE. Trimming removed 0 bases from V and 2 bases from J; junction bases left unmatched: 4. The CDR3 bases are TGTGCCAGCAGCGTAGGTCTAGCGGGAGGTACCTACGAGCAGTACTTC. It translates to CASSVGLAGGTYEQYF.

The chain recombines TRBV4-1 with TRBJ1-5; weak D call: TRBD1 (5 bases). V lost 1 base to trimming and J lost 2 bases, with 15 bases between them. The CDR3 is made up of 17 amino acids. The germline gives CDR1 MGHRA, CDR2 YSYEKL. Written as DNA, the CDR3 is TGCGCCAGCAGCCAAGTAGAAGGGGTGGTGGGCAATCAGCCCCAGCATTTT. Translating gives CASSQVEGVVGNQPQHF.

The V gene is TRBV27, the J gene TRBJ2-5; TRBD2 is a possible D gene (6 bases). The CDR3 runs to 13 residues. Germline CDR1 is MNHEY and CDR2 is SMNVEV (reference sequence). V gave up 5 bases and J gave up 1 base, with 8 bases separating them. The CDR3 DNA follows: TGTGCCAGCAGTGGGGACTGCCAAGAGACCCAGTACTTC. Translation gives CASSGDCQETQYF.

The rearrangement joins TRBV18 to TRBJ1-2; D is uncertain. Trimming shortened V by 3 bases and J by 4 bases, and 12 bases separated the two germline ends. CDR1 KGHSH and CDR2 LQKENI come from the germline V gene. The CDR3 consists of 14 residues. CDR3 residues: CASSPEGLGYGYTF. The CDR3, as DNA: TGTGCCAGCTCACCGGAAGGACTAGGCTATGGCTACACCTTC. The full variable domain, in which reference TRBV18 and TRBJ1-2 provide the parts outside the CDR3, is NAGVMQNPRHLVRRRGQEARLRCSPMKGHSHVYWYRQLPEEGLKFMVYLQKENIIDESGMPKERFSAEFPKEGPSILRIQQVVRGDSAAYFCASSPEGLGYGYTFGSGTRLTVV.